Below are 3 T cell receptor beta chains sequenced from a single sample in a study of vaccination effects on CD4 cells after COVID-19. The protocol was immunoSEQ multiplex PCR, while the TCRdb copy is restricted to in-frame clones and leaves out a portion. Found here are 55,000 to 80,000 clones, about four fifths of them singletons; the top ten hold 10% to 15%. The antigens these receptors bind are not known. In the ViraFEST assay, antigen-specific CD4+ clonotypes were identified by expansion after peptide-pool stimulation. Following a roughly 10-day culture, CD4+ T cells were purified. None of these healthy vaccinees had been infected with SARS-CoV-2 before vaccination. The sample consisted of CD4+ T cells from PBMCs cultured with SARS-CoV-2 spike peptides, taken before COVID-19 vaccination. These receptors were taken from a human donor who received a COVID-19 vaccine.

The chain recombines TRBV20-1 with TRBJ1-2; 8 bases match TRBD1. Germline loops: CDR1 DFQATT, CDR2 SNEGSKA (reference sequence). The CDR3 is 11 residues long. The trim removed 8 bases at V and 4 bases at J, leaving 3 bases unmatched. This chain's CDR3 is CSTGTGYGYTF. The DNA of the CDR3 is TGCAGTACCGGGACAGGCTATGGCTACACCTTC.

The genes are TRBV24-1 and TRBJ2-2; D is perhaps TRBD1 (7 bases). Trimming left V 5 bases short and J 5 bases short, with 14 bases between. CDR1 is KGHDR, CDR2 SFDVKD, per germline. The CDR3 runs to 15 residues. CDR3 DNA: TGTGCCACCAGTGTTAGGGCAGGGGGGACCGGGGAGCTGTTTTTT. Amino acid sequence: CATSVRAGGTGELFF.

This chain connects TRBV7-8 to TRBJ1-2; TRBD1 might be the D (6 bases). Trimming left V 2 bases short and J 2 bases short, with 15 bases between. CDR3 length equals 16 residues. Germline CDR1 and CDR2: SGHVS and FQNEAQ. The CDR3 DNA reads as TGTGCCAGCAGCTTAACGCTCCGGGACACCAACTATGGCTACACCTTC. Amino acid sequence: CASSLTLRDTNYGYTF.